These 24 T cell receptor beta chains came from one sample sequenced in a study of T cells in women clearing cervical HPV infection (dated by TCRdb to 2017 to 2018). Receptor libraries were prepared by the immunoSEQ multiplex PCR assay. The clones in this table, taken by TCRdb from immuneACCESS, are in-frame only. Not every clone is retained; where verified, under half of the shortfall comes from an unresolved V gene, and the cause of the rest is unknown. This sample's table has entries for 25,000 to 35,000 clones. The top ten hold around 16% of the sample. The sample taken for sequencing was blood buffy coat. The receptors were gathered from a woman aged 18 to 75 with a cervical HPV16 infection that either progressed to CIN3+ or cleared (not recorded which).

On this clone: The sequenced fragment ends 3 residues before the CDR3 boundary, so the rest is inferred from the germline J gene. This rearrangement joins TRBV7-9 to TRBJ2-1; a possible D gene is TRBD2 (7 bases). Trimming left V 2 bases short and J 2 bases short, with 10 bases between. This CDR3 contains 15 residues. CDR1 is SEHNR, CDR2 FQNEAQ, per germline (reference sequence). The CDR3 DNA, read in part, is TGTGCCAGCAGCTTAAGGGGGGGCCCCTACAATGAG. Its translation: CASSLRGGPYNE. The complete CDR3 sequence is CASSLRGGPYNEQFF.

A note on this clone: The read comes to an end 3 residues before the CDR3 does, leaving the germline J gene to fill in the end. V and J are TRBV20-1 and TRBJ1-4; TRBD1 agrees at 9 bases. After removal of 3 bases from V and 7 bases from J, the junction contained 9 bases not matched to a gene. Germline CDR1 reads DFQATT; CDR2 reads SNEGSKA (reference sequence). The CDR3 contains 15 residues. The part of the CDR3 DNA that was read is TGCAGTGCTAGGCCCCGGGACAGGGCTCCTGAAAAA. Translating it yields CSARPRDRAPEK. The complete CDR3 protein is CSARPRDRAPEKLFF.

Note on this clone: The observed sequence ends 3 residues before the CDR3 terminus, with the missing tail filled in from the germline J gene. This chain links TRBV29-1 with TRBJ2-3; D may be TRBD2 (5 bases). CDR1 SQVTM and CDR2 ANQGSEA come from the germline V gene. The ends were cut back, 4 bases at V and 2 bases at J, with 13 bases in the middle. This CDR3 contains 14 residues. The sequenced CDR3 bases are TGCAGCGTTGGTCTGGACTCCCACACAGATACG. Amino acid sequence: CSVGLDSHTDT. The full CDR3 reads CSVGLDSHTDTQYF.

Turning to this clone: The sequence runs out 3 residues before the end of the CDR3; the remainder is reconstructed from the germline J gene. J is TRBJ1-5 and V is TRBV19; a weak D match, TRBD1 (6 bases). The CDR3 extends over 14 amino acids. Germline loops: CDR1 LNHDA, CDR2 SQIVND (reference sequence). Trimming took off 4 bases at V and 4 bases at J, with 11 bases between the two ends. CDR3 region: CASSKERGNQPQHF. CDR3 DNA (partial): TGTGCCAGTAGTAAGGAGAGGGGGAATCAGCCC.

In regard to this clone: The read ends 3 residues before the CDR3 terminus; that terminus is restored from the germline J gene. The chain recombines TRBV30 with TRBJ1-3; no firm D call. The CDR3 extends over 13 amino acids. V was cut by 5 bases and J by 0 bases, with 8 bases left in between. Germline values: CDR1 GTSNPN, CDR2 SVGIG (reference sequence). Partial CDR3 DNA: TGTGCCTGGGACAAGACCTCTGGAAACACC. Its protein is CAWDKTSGNT. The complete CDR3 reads CAWDKTSGNTIYF.

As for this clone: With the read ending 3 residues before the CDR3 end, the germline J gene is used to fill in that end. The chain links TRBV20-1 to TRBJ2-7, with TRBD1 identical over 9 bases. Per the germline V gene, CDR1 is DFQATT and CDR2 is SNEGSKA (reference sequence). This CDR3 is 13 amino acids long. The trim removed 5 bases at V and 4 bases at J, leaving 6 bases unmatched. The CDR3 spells CSAGRDREYEQYF. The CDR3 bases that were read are TGCAGTGCTGGAAGGGACAGGGAATACGAG.

This chain's CDR3 is CSASPRGPESGYTF. CDR3 DNA, as far as it was read: TGCAGTGCTAGTCCCCGGGGTCCGGAGTCTGGC. V gene TRBV20-1 combines with J gene TRBJ1-2, with unresolved D. The CDR3 is cut off 3 residues early in the read; its end comes from the germline J gene. The CDR3 runs to 14 residues. Trimming shortened V by 3 bases and J by 7 bases, and 18 bases separated the two germline ends. The V gene's germline CDR1 is DFQATT and CDR2 SNEGSKA (reference sequence).

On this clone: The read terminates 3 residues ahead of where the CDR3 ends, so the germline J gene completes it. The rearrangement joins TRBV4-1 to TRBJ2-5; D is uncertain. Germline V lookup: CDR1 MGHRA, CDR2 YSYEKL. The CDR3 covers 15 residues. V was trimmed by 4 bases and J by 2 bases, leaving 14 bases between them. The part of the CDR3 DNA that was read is TGCGCCAGCAGCCTGTATCTAGGCAGTCAAGAGACC. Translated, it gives CASSLYLGSQET. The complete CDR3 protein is CASSLYLGSQETQYF.

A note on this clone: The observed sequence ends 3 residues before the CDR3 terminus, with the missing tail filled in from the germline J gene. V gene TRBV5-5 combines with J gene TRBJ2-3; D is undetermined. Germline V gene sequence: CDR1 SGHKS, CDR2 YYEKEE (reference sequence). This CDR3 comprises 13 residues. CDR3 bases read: TGTGCCAGCAGCTTTACAGACCAAGAGACG. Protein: CASSFTDQET. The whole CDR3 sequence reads CASSFTDQETQYF.

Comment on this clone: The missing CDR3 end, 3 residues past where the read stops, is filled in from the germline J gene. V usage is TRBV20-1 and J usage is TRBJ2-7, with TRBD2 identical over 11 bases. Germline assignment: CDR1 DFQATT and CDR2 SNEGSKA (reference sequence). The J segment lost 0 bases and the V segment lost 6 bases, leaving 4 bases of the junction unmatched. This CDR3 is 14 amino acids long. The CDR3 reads CSAGTSGRSYEQYF. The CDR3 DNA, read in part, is TGCAGTGCAGGGACTAGCGGCCGCTCCTACGAG.

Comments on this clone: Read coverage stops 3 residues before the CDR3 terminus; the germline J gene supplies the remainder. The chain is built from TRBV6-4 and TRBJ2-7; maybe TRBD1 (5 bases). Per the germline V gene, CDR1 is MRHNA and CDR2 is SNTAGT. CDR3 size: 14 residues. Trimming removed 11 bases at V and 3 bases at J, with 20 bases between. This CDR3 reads CAGPRQIPNYEQYF. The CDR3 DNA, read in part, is TGTGCCGGACCGCGACAGATACCTAACTACGAG.

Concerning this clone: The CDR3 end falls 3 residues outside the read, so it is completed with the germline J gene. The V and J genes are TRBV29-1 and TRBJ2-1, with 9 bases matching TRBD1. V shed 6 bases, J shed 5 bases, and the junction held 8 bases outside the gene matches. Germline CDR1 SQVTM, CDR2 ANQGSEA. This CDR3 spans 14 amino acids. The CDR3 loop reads CSVSRTGVNNEQFF. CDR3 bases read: TGCAGCGTGTCCCGGACAGGGGTAAACAATGAG.

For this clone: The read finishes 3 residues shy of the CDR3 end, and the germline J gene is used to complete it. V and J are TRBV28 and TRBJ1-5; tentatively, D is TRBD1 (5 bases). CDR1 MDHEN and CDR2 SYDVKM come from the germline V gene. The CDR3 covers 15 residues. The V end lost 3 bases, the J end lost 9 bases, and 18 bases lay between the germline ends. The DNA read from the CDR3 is TGTGCCAGCAGTTTGATGCGATCCAGCCAGGGGCCC. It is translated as CASSLMRSSQGP. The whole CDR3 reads CASSLMRSSQGPQHF.

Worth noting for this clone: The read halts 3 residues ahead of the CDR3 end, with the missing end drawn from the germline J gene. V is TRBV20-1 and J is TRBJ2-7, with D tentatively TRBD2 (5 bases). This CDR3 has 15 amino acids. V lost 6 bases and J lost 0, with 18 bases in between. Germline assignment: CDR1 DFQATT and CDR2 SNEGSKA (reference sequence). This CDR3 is CSASFIPRGSYEQYF. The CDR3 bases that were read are TGCAGTGCCTCATTTATCCCCCGGGGCTCCTACGAG.

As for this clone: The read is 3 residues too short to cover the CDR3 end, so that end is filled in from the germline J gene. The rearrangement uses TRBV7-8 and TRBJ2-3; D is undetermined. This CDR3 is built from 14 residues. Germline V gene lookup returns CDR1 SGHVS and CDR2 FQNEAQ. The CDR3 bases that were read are TGTGCCAGCAGCAGAAGCTTGTCGTTCGAGCCG. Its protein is CASSRSLSFEP. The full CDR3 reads CASSRSLSFEPQYF.

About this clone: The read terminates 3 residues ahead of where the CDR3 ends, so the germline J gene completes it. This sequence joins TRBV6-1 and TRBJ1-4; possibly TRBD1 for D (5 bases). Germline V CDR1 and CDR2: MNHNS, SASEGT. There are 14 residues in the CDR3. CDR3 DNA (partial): TGTGCCAGCAGTGCTCACTCTGGGGCCAACGTA. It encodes CASSAHSGANV. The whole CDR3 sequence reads CASSAHSGANVLFF.

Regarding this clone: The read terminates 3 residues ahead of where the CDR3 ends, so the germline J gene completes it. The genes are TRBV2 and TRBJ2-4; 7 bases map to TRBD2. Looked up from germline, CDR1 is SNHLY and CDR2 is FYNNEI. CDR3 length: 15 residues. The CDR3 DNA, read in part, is TGTGCCAGCAGCCAGCGGGGTCCCGACAACTATGGT. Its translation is CASSQRGPDNYG. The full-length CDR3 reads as CASSQRGPDNYGQYF.

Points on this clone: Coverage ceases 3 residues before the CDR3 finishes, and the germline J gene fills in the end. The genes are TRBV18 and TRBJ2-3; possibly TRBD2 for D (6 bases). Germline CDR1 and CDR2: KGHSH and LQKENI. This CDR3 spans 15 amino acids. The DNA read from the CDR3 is TGTGCCAGCTCACCTCGCGGGGCCACCCAAGAGACG. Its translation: CASSPRGATQET. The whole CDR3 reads CASSPRGATQETQYF.

CDR3: CSAGPGLAEETQYF. The covered CDR3 bases are TGCAGTGCCGGTCCGGGACTAGCGGAAGAGACC. This chain uses TRBV20-1 with TRBJ2-5; 11 positions agree with TRBD2. The read ends 3 residues early relative to the CDR3; the germline J gene fills the gap. The germline gives CDR1 DFQATT, CDR2 SNEGSKA (reference sequence). The CDR3 loop spans 14 amino acids. Trimming took 6 bases from V and 3 from J; bases not matched to a gene: 6.

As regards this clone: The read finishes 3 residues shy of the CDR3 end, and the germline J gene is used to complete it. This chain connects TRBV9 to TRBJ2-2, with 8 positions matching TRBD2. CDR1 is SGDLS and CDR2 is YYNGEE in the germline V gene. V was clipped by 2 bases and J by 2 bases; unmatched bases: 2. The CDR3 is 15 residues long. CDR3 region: CASSVSGVNTGELFF. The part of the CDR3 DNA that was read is TGTGCCAGCAGCGTTAGCGGGGTTAACACCGGGGAG.

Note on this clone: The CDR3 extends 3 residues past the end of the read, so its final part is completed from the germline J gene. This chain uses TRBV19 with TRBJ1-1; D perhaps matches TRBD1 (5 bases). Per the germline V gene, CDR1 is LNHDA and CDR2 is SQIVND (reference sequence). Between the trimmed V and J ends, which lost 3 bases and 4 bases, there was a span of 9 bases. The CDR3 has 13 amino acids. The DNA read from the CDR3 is TGTGCCAGTAGTATTTGGGGGGGCACTGAA. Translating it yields CASSIWGGTE. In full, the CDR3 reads CASSIWGGTEAFF. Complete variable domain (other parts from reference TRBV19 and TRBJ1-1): DGGITQSPKYLFRKEGQNVTLSCEQNLNHDAMYWYRQDPGQGLRLIYYSQIVNDFQKGDIAEGYSVSREKKESFPLTVTSAQKNPTAFYLCASSIWGGTEAFFGQGTRLTVV.

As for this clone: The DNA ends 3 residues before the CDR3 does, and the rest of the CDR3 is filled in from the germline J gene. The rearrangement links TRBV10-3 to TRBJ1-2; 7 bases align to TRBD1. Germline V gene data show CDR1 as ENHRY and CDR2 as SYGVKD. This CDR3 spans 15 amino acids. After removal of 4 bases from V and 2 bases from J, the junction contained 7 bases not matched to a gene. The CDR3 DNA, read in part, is TGTGCCATCAGTGTCGAACAGGGGACAAACTATGGC. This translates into CAISVEQGTNYG. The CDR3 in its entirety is CAISVEQGTNYGYTF.

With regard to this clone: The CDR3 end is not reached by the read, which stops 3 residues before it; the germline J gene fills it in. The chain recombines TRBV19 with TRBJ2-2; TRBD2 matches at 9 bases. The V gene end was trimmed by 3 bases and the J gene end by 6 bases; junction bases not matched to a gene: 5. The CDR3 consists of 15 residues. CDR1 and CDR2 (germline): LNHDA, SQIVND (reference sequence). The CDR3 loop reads CASSMWAGGAGELFF. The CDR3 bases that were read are TGTGCCAGTAGTATGTGGGCGGGGGGGGCCGGGGAG.

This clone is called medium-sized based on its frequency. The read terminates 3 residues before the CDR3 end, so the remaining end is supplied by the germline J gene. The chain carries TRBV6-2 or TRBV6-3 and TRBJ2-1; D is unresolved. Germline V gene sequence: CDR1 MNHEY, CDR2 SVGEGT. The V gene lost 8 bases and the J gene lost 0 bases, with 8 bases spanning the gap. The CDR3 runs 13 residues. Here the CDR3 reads CASSTSSYNEQFF. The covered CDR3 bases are TGTGCCAGCTCCACAAGCTCCTACAATGAG.